The 22 T cell receptor beta chains below all came from one sample that was sequenced in a study of molecular identifiers for immune sequencing clone quantification. In TCRdb, the PCR reads were re-called with MiXCR into one record per CDR3 protein. The table records some 320,000 distinct CDR3 sequences, 20% to 25% of them present only once. Sequenced: naive CD8+ T cells from blood, with Jurkat cell RNA spiked in. Sample subset: FACS-sorted CD8+CD4-CCR7+CD45RA+ naive T cells. The receptor source for this set is a human donor in good health. Some libraries in this study had Jurkat cell RNA spiked in.

The chain carries TRBV7-9 and TRBJ2-2; 14 bases match TRBD2. V was clipped by 4 bases and J by 9 bases; unmatched bases: 7. CDR1 SEHNR and CDR2 FQNEAQ come from the germline V gene (reference sequence). The CDR3 has 16 amino acids. The CDR3 reads CASSSRLAGGPWELFF. DNA of the CDR3: TGTGCCAGCAGCTCCCGACTAGCGGGAGGGCCCTGGGAGCTGTTTTTT. Based on the CDR3 plus reference TRBV7-9 and TRBJ2-2, the full variable domain is DTGVSQNPRHKITKRGQNVTFRCDPISEHNRLYWYRQTLGQGPEFLTYFQNEAQLEKSRLLSDRFSAERPKGSFSTLEIQRTEQGDSAMYLCASSSRLAGGPWELFFGEGSRLTVL.

This clonotype was detected once. A much larger clone differs by one base, so this may be a read error. The rearrangement uses TRBV2 and TRBJ1-2, with D possibly matching TRBD1 (5 bases). CDR3 length equals 15 residues. V lost 2 bases and J 6 bases, leaving 16 bases between the germline ends. Germline V CDR1 and CDR2: SNHLY, FYNNEI. The CDR3 here is CASSEIVRRADGYTF. The CDR3 nucleotides are TGTGCCAGCAGTGAAATCGTTCGCAGGGCCGATGGCTACACCTTC.

Note on this clonotype: Given a much more abundant clone one base away, this may be a read error. This rearrangement joins TRBV10-3 to TRBJ2-5; weak D call: TRBD2 (5 bases). V dropped 2 bases and J dropped 4 bases, with 14 bases sitting between them. The CDR3 extends over 15 amino acids. CDR1 is ENHRY, CDR2 SYGVKD, per germline. For the CDR3, the DNA is TGTGCCATCAGTGAGCCGGGGTCGTACCGAGAGACCCAGTACTTC. The encoded protein is CAISEPGSYRETQYF.

There are many counts of this clonotype. The J gene is TRBJ1-1, the V gene TRBV12-3 or TRBV12-4; D is unresolved. The ends were cut back, 1 base at V and 2 bases at J, with 5 bases in the middle. This CDR3 has 13 amino acids. This CDR3 reads CASSLGHNTEAFF. DNA of the CDR3: TGTGCCAGCAGTTTAGGTCACAACACTGAAGCTTTCTTT.

As to this clonotype: Just one base apart from a much larger clone, this may be a read error. The rearrangement joins TRBV19 to TRBJ1-5; D call uncertain. Trimming took 3 bases from V and 6 from J, leaving 15 bases between them. The CDR3 is 15 residues long. Germline V gene lookup returns CDR1 LNHDA and CDR2 SQIVND (reference sequence). The CDR3 DNA follows: TGTGCCAGTAGTATGAGGCCGAAAGTCAGTCAGCCCCAGCATTTT. Its protein product is CASSMRPKVSQPQHF.

This clonotype was recorded many times. The chain carries TRBV14 and TRBJ2-7; the match to TRBD1 covers 12 bases. CDR3 size: 16 residues. The V gene end was trimmed by 4 bases and the J gene end by 7 bases; junction bases not matched to a gene: 11. From germline, CDR1 is SGHDN and CDR2 FVKESK. The CDR3: CASSPSGQGAGREQYF. DNA of the CDR3: TGTGCCAGCAGCCCTTCGGGACAGGGGGCAGGGAGGGAGCAGTACTTC.

This clonotype appeared a few times. The gene calls are TRBV20-1 and TRBJ2-7, with TRBD2 matching 10 bases. Germline CDR1 reads DFQATT; CDR2 reads SNEGSKA (reference sequence). The CDR3 covers 14 residues. Trimming took 5 bases from V and 1 from J; bases not matched to a gene: 5. Written as DNA, the CDR3 is TGCAGTGCTTTCGGGACTAGCGTTTCCTACGAGCAGTACTTC. Its protein is CSAFGTSVSYEQYF.

This clonotype was detected only a few times. V usage is TRBV10-1 and J usage is TRBJ2-7; TRBD1 agrees at 10 bases. From germline, CDR1 is WNHNN and CDR2 SYGVQD (reference sequence). J lost 2 bases, V lost 3 bases, and 7 bases had no gene match. This CDR3 has 16 amino acids. CDR3 protein: CASSDPGQGVPYEQYF. The CDR3 DNA is TGCGCCAGCAGTGACCCCGGACAGGGGGTTCCCTACGAGCAGTACTTC.

This clonotype has at least ten counts. The J gene is TRBJ2-2, the V gene TRBV7-6, with D tentatively TRBD1 or TRBD2 (5 bases each). CDR1 and CDR2 (germline): SGHVS, FNYEAQ. The CDR3 totals 15 residues. The germline V and J ends were trimmed by 6 bases and 2 bases, with 13 bases remaining between them. The CDR3 DNA is TGTGCCAGCAGTGAATATGGGACCAACACCGGGGAGCTGTTTTTT. Translated, it gives CASSEYGTNTGELFF.

This clonotype appeared many times. The chain combines TRBV7-9 with TRBJ2-5; D may be TRBD1 (7 bases). Looked up from germline, CDR1 is SEHNR and CDR2 is FQNEAQ (reference sequence). Trimming removed 5 bases from V and 0 bases from J, with 19 bases in between. This CDR3 contains 17 residues. The CDR3, as DNA: TGTGCCAGCAGCCGCGACAGGGAGGATCAGTACCAAGAGACCCAGTACTTC. As protein: CASSRDREDQYQETQYF.

The gene calls are TRBV19 and TRBJ2-7; 9 nucleotides line up with TRBD2. V lost 3 bases and J lost 7; bases outside the gene matches: 10. This CDR3 is built from 15 residues. In germline, CDR1 is LNHDA, CDR2 SQIVND (reference sequence). Written as DNA, the CDR3 is TGTGCCAGTAGTATGGGTAGCGGGGGTATGAGGGAGCAGTACTTC. This encodes CASSMGSGGMREQYF.

For this clonotype: A read error may be the cause here, since a much bigger clone is one base away. The CDR3 end shows no conserved phenylalanine or tryptophan, and so a read error is likely. The chain couples TRBV24-1 to TRBJ2-4; D may be TRBD2 (6 bases). There are 14 residues in the CDR3. Germline V gene data show CDR1 as KGHDR and CDR2 as SFDVKD. The V gene lost 6 bases and the J gene lost 13 bases, with 21 bases spanning the gap. CDR3 protein: CATSSRGTEYPQYS. In DNA form, the CDR3 reads TGTGCCACCAGTTCCCGGGGGACTGAGTATCCGCAGTACTCC.

This clonotype was detected ten times or more. The chain couples TRBV29-1 to TRBJ2-6; 7 bases line up with TRBD2. V was pared by 1 base and J by 1 base, with 1 base of the junction left unmatched. Germline assignment: CDR1 SQVTM and CDR2 ANQGSEA. This CDR3 comprises 15 residues. CDR3 sequence: CSVEGTSSGANVLTF. CDR3 sequence (DNA): TGCAGCGTTGAAGGGACTAGTTCTGGGGCCAACGTCCTGACTTTC.

The chain employs TRBV21-1 and TRBJ2-3; TRBD1 reflects the table's D call only, with no check against the DNA. TRBV21-1 is flagged as a pseudogene. This CDR3 is 14 amino acids long. CDR3 nucleotide sequence: TGTGCCAGCAGCTTGCCGGGACGGCTAGATACGCAGTATTTT. Translation: CASSLPGRLDTQYF.

This rearrangement joins TRBV30 to TRBJ2-3; D not certain. CDR3 length equals 15 residues. The germline V gene encodes CDR1 GTSNPN and CDR2 SVGIG (reference sequence). V dropped 1 base and J dropped 6 bases, with 17 bases sitting between them. The CDR3, as DNA: TGTGCCTGGAGTGGGGTTTCACCGCTCGGGGATACGCAGTATTTT. Protein product: CAWSGVSPLGDTQYF.

This clonotype was detected many times. This chain uses TRBV12-5 with TRBJ2-3, with D unresolved. The CDR3 extends over 12 amino acids. Trimming removed 4 bases from V and 6 bases from J, with 8 bases in between. CDR1 LGHNT and CDR2 FRNRAP come from the germline V gene. The CDR3 DNA sequence: TGTGCTAGTGGTTGGGAAATGGATACGCAGTATTTT. Protein product: CASGWEMDTQYF.

In its sample, this clonotype was seen many times. The gene calls are TRBV5-1 and TRBJ2-3, with 13 nucleotides matching TRBD2. Losses at the gene ends were 7 bases for V and 2 bases for J; bases not matched to a gene: 7. CDR3 length equals 16 residues. The V gene's germline CDR1 is SGHRS and CDR2 YFSETQ. The CDR3 is CASGLGTSGATDTQYF. In nucleotides, the CDR3 is TGCGCCAGCGGGCTGGGGACTAGCGGGGCCACAGATACGCAGTATTTT.

This clonotype was seen only a few times. This chain links TRBV2 with TRBJ1-2, with 8 bases aligning to TRBD1. Trimming took 0 bases from V and 0 from J; bases not matched to a gene: 6. The CDR3 spans 17 residues. Germline values: CDR1 SNHLY, CDR2 FYNNEI. CDR3 sequence reads: CASSEARDRSTNYGYTF. DNA of the CDR3: TGTGCCAGCAGTGAAGCGCGGGACAGGAGTACTAACTATGGCTACACCTTC.

The sample holds one count of this clonotype. This could be a read error, since a much larger clone is one nucleotide away. This CDR3 is missing its conserved last phenylalanine or tryptophan, likely due to a read error. This sequence joins TRBV12-3 or TRBV12-4 and TRBJ2-1, with D hard to call. The CDR3 consists of 13 residues. Trimming cost V 3 bases and J 8 bases, with 11 bases left between them. The CDR3 DNA is TGTGCCAGCAGTTTGTTAGGATTCTATGAGCAGTTCCTC. This translates into CASSLLGFYEQFL.

This clonotype was recorded many times. The chain couples TRBV18 to TRBJ2-3; D not certain. CDR3 size: 15 residues. V gave up 2 bases and J gave up 1 base, with 10 bases separating them. Germline-derived CDR1 and CDR2 are KGHSH and LQKENI. The CDR3 DNA sequence: TGTGCCAGCTCACCAGATATCTCGGGCACAGATACGCAGTATTTT. As protein: CASSPDISGTDTQYF.

This clonotype was seen ten or more times. The chain couples TRBV24-1 to TRBJ2-1, with 12 nucleotides matching TRBD2. The CDR3 consists of 16 residues. CDR1 KGHDR and CDR2 SFDVKD come from the germline V gene. V dropped 4 bases and J dropped 9; count of bases not matched to a gene: 9. In DNA form, the CDR3 reads TGTGCCACCAGTGACCCGCTAGCGGGAGGGCCAGCTGAGCAGTTCTTC. This translates into CATSDPLAGGPAEQFF.

J is TRBJ2-7 and V is TRBV5-1, with 7 positions matching TRBD1. The CDR3 loop spans 14 amino acids. Germline V gene sequence: CDR1 SGHRS, CDR2 YFSETQ. The J segment lost 3 bases and the V segment lost 2 bases, leaving 5 bases of the junction unmatched. The chain's CDR3 is CASSLQGTDYEQYF. In DNA form, the CDR3 reads TGCGCCAGCAGCTTACAGGGGACCGACTACGAGCAGTACTTC.